The present entry profiles one TCR beta chain with its context. No cognate antigen has been identified for it. No much larger clonotype is one base removed from it; base qualities were not supplied. The cohort comprised 710 or so healthy bone marrow donors. At the time of sampling, all cohort members were nominally healthy, though unrecorded immune exposures were likely present. The donor tested CMV seronegative and was one of the 352 seronegative cohort members. Each donor provided a peripheral blood sample, and peripheral blood mononuclear cells were used for TCR beta sequencing. Genomic DNA was extracted from the blood cell samples with the Qiagen DNeasy Blood Extraction Kit. Libraries were made using the immunoSEQ multiplex PCR assay. A mixture of 60 forward primers for TCR Vbeta segments and 13 reverse primers for TCR Jbeta segments was used in the multiplex PCR. The CDR3 region of rearranged TCR beta genes was amplified from genomic DNA with a multiplex PCR assay. On the Illumina HiSeq System, the amplified TCR beta libraries were sequenced as 87-base-pair reads. Per the original workflow: Across the 670 or so repertoires, a later analysis counted some 81 million unique TCR beta chains, 9 million to 14 million of which were shared by at least two donors. A nearest-neighbor algorithm error-corrected the raw reads and collapsed the reads into unique sequences, merging closely related sequences to remove PCR and sequencing errors. V, D and J gene segments were assigned by aligning CDR3 sequences to IMGT reference sequences. For a sequence to be retained, a match of at least six nucleotides was required to both a V gene segment and a J gene segment. Rearrangements were called productive when the CDR3 lacked stop codons and stayed in frame with V and J; all others were non-productive. CDR3 was defined according to IMGT convention as the region running from the second conserved V-encoded cysteine to the conserved J-encoded phenylalanine. In an earlier analysis of 550 to 650 of the donors, sequences lacking an unambiguous match to a single V gene segment were excluded. An earlier analysis of fewer than 650 of the donors classified V segments as functional when productive rearrangements were above 56.7% and as segregating when the standard deviation between donors was above 5%. To diagnose cytomegalovirus status from the catalog of TCR beta chain sequences, a statistical classification framework was built. In a later analysis, TCR nucleotide sequences were compared against IMGT/GENE-DB human TR gene sequences so that V and J genes could be assigned. A later analysis assigned CDR3 sequences and most-parsimonious VDJ recombination scenarios with the TCRdist pipeline. In a later analysis, each TCR beta chain was defined by its CDR3 amino acid sequence together with its V-gene family, and reads lacking a unique V-gene family were excluded. A later analysis removed roughly 590 highly shared, low-generation-probability nucleotide sequences to deal with suspected cross-contamination and a sequencing artifact. For each public chain, a later analysis derived a clonal expansion index from normalized ranks of inferred template counts within each repertoire. Generation probabilities in a later analysis came from a VDJ recombination model fitted to out-of-frame rearrangements, and those results were checked against IGoR. A later analysis scored TCR-TCR, TCR-HLA and TCR-CMV co-occurrence with hypergeometric tests, applying a repertoire-size bias correction to TCR pairs. In a later analysis, false discovery rates were estimated by permuting HLA or CMV assignments 20 times. In a later analysis, co-occurring TCRs were grouped using DBSCAN, and TCRdist sequence similarity was added for clustering within HLA-allele-positive subsets. Repertoires with fewer than 30,000 or more than 120,000 public chains, plus five repertoires with anomalous nucleotide sharing, were excluded from co-occurrence clustering. TCRdb's version of the immuneACCESS table is confined to in-frame rearrangements and falls short of the full clone set. An unresolved V gene accounts for under half of the shortfall where checked; the remainder is of unknown origin. V and J calls and clone size follow that table, whereas D and trimming were derived from the DNA. Present in this sample are fewer than 250,000 clones, about three quarters of which were seen just once. The ten top clones hold about 1.7% of the sample.

This record comes from a study of cytomegalovirus exposure and HLA in healthy donors (dated 2017 in TCRdb). Context from the whole study: According to an earlier analysis of 550 to 700 of the donors, about 180 million T cells yielded roughly 110 million unique TCR beta sequences and roughly 280 Gb of sequence data. About 330 gigabases of sequencing data and around 90 million unique TCR sequences made up an early release that covered nearly 650 HLA-typed donors. Among the approximately 430 genotyped donors, around 81% belonged to the genetic ancestry cluster associated with self-reported Caucasian donors. The study aimed to test whether signatures of past pathogen exposure could be identified by cataloging public T cell receptors. The study used immunosequencing to profile the T cell repertoires of approximately 630 subjects and linked those repertoires to cytomegalovirus serostatus. Besides the first cohort of around 700 subjects, a separate validation cohort made up of 120 different subjects was used. High-throughput TCR immunosequencing, statistical association of individual TCRs with disease status, and machine learning were combined to predict cytomegalovirus infection status. To study patterns of TCR occurrence, a later analysis re-analyzed previously published TCR beta repertoires from several hundred donors and added high-resolution HLA genotyping. In the later analysis, no new phenotypic data were used to find candidate immune exposures; instead, reliance was placed on TCR beta sequences and their occurrence across donors. In an earlier analysis of 587 of the donors, high-throughput TCR beta sequencing was used to judge whether each TCR beta V gene segment behaved as functional or pseudogenic. Donor age, sex, ethnicity and CMV serostatus were compiled alongside the repertoire data. Genome-wide SNP genotypes for about three fifths of the 666 donors were used in a later genetic analysis, which treated that subset as a discovery cohort. Every repertoire in the discovery cohort had been generated on one and the same sequencing platform. HLA typing covered class I and class II loci at four-digit resolution. Typing coverage varied by locus: about 620-640 donors for A, B, C, DRB1 and DQB1; approximately 560 for DQA1; 606 for DPA1; more than 450 for DPB1. Because of strong linkage in the cohort, five DR-DQ haplotypes were treated as single units for association and clustering. Among under 450 genotyped donors of the cohort, an average of 235,054 unique TCR beta nucleotide sequences were sequenced per donor, about a sixth of them non-productive. What the study reported, not specific to this receptor: Because the 87-base-pair reads could not distinguish some IMGT-functional V segments, including TRBV6-2 and TRBV6-3, those segments were excluded. An association between a missense DCLRE1C variant and V-gene and J-gene trimming of TCR beta chains was found in a later genetic analysis and replicated in an independent cohort. In a later analysis, HLA-associated TCR beta chains showed more clonal expansion and lower generation probabilities than non-associated chains that were equally common. A later genetic analysis reported fewer N-insertions in productive TCRs among donors in an Asian-associated ancestry cluster than the roughly 690-donor mean. At a false discovery rate of 0.05, a later analysis linked some 18,000 TCR beta sequences to specific HLA alleles. A further reported finding was that TCR beta sequences accurately predicted the HLA-A and HLA-B alleles for most subjects in the first cohort. This cohort had only TCR beta chains sequenced, and the lack of alpha or paired-chain data limited which features could be detected. In vitro tests confirmed that a few of the cytomegalovirus-associated TCR beta chains recognize cytomegalovirus antigens. Because counts were too low, roughly 16 rarely observed V segments, including chromosome 9 orphons, were excluded from the earlier analysis of under 650 of the donors. In a later analysis, most CMV-associated TCR beta chains were found to appear HLA-restricted, with HLA associations seemingly driven largely by CMV exposure. Because HLA typing was unavailable for some donors at each locus, only the typed subset was used in association tests. In an earlier analysis of around 500 of the donors, most TCR beta V segments appeared in productive rearrangements about 90% or about 30% of the time, broadly matching IMGT annotations. According to a later analysis, TCR association rates differed among HLA loci, with DRB1 alleles showing the most associated TCRs and HLA-C alleles showing the fewest. According to the authors, the approach could potentially be generalized to other disease states and immunological phenotypes. The classifier was reported to diagnose cytomegalovirus status with high specificity and sensitivity in both the original and validation cohorts. A cluster of highly shared sequence variants was judged likely to represent a technical artifact of the sequencing pipeline. Assigning TCR associations to individual alleles was difficult when HLA alleles, especially DR and DQ, strongly co-occurred. A later analysis reported that several top co-occurrence clusters appeared linked to parvovirus B19, influenza, CMV and Epstein-Barr virus. Most TCR sequences were seen in very few donors, while some public TCRs were found in many individuals. Linkage disequilibrium might explain the correlated functional status among segregating V segments, but an unknown experimental factor could not be ruled out. CMV serostatus was the only immune exposure information available for the cohort. Sequencing depth was assumed to be roughly uniform across donors in the presence/absence analyses, though that assumption may not hold. The study listed 170 or so TCR beta chains as associated with cytomegalovirus.

Trimming accounts for 7 bases at V and 3 bases at J, while the number of junction bases matched to no gene is 3. From the cysteine up to the phenylalanine, the CDR3 has a length of 13 residues. Only the CDR3 DNA is retained, 39 bases long and in frame from the first base. As encoded in the germline V gene, CDR1 is SNHLY while CDR2 is FYNNEI. The sequence was collected from a male donor in good health and CMV-seronegative. Recombination linked TRBV2 to TRBJ1-5, with TRBD1 matching 7 junction bases. Sequencing was done on a sample of PBMCs. Read as DNA, the sequence is TGTGCCAGCAAAGGACAGGTCAATCAGCCCCAGCATTTT. The resulting protein is CASKGQVNQPQHF.